This is a list of T cell receptor beta chains from one sample in a study of control samples from healthy donors and cancer patients. The repertoire was sequenced with immunoSEQ multiplex PCR; TCRdb's copy has only in-frame clones and lacks some. The table lists about 130,000 clones, around 94% of them singletons, with approximately 14% in the top ten. What was sequenced was PBMCs. All receptors derive from a man between 60 and 75 years old with colorectal cancer. The CDR3 runs from the conserved cysteine through the conserved F or W. D genes are given only for firm matches. Rows may omit the clone size; those that give it use once, few, many or a size class.

j_call | v_call | d_call | clone_size | cdr3_aa | cdr3_nt
TRBJ1-1 | TRBV18 | - | - | CASSPIPTGINTEAFF | TGTGCCAGCTCACCAATCCCGACAGGAATAAACACTGAAGCTTTCTTT
TRBJ2-5 | TRBV6-2/TRBV6-3 | - | - | CASSRVQRPYQETQYF | TGTGCCAGCAGCCGCGTACAGCGTCCGTACCAAGAGACCCAGTACTTC
TRBJ2-1 | TRBV11-2 | TRBD2 | - | CASSWRAGGHNEQFF | TGTGCCAGCAGCTGGCGAGCGGGGGGGCACAATGAGCAGTTCTTC
TRBJ2-7 | TRBV10-3 | - | - | CAISPGQPYEQYF | TGTGCCATCAGCCCTGGACAACCCTACGAGCAGTACTTC
TRBJ1-1 | TRBV25-1 | - | - | CASSEQGIVASEAFF | TGTGCCAGCAGTGAACAAGGTATAGTGGCTTCAGAAGCTTTCTTT
TRBJ2-3 | TRBV11-2 | - | - | CASRAVAPDTQYF | TGTGCCAGCAGGGCAGTAGCTCCAGATACGCAGTATTTT
TRBJ2-7 | TRBV6-6 | - | - | CASSYGVGSYEQYF | TGTGCCAGCAGTTACGGGGTTGGGTCCTACGAGCAGTACTTC
TRBJ2-1 | TRBV12-3/TRBV12-4 | - | - | CASSLRGPFFF | TGTGCCAGCAGTTTGCGGGGTCCTTTCTTCTTC
TRBJ1-1 | TRBV19 | - | - | CASSITENTEAFF | TGTGCCAGTAGTATCACCGAGAACACTGAAGCTTTCTTT
TRBJ1-4 | TRBV5-1 | TRBD1 | - | CASSLVPGGRGEKLFF | TGCGCCAGCAGCTTGGTCCCAGGGGGCCGCGGTGAAAAACTGTTTTTT
TRBJ2-5 | TRBV2 | - | - | CASSRRVSGETQYF | TGTGCCAGCAGTCGCAGGGTTTCGGGAGAGACCCAGTACTTC
TRBJ2-7 | TRBV24-1 | TRBD2 | - | CATSDPSAGDQYEQYF | TGTGCCACCAGTGATCCCTCTGCGGGGGACCAATACGAGCAGTACTTC
TRBJ2-1 | TRBV30 | - | - | CAWTTQGAHNEQFF | TGTGCCTGGACCACACAGGGTGCCCACAATGAGCAGTTCTTC
TRBJ2-1 | TRBV5-8 | - | once | CASSPGSYNEQFF | TGTGCCAGCAGCCCAGGATCCTACAATGAGCAGTTCTTC
TRBJ2-6 | TRBV11-2 | - | - | CASSLVGGTAGSGANVLTF | TGTGCCAGCAGCTTAGTAGGGGGGACAGCGGGCTCTGGGGCCAACGTCCTGACTTTC
TRBJ1-1 | TRBV5-6 | - | - | CASSLVAGKNTEAFF | TGTGCCAGCAGCTTGGTGGCAGGTAAGAACACTGAAGCTTTCTTT
TRBJ2-5 | TRBV27 | TRBD1 | - | CASSSGQGGQETQYF | TGTGCCAGCAGTTCGGGACAGGGAGGTCAAGAGACCCAGTACTTC
TRBJ1-6 | TRBV30 | - | - | CAWSSASPLHF | TGTGCCTGGAGTTCGGCCTCACCCCTCCACTTT
TRBJ2-5 | TRBV5-4 | - | - | CASSLAQEETQYF | TGTGCCAGCAGCTTGGCTCAGGAGGAGACCCAGTACTTC
TRBJ2-2 | TRBV27 | TRBD1 | - | CASSIQGARTGELFF | TGTGCCAGCAGTATCCAGGGGGCTCGCACCGGGGAGCTGTTTTTT
TRBJ1-5 | TRBV19 | TRBD1 | - | CASSQQGAGQPQHF | TGTGCCAGTAGTCAACAGGGGGCCGGTCAGCCCCAGCATTTT
TRBJ1-1 | TRBV4-1 | - | - | CASSRGPSTEAFF | TGCGCCAGCAGCCGGGGCCCAAGCACTGAAGCTTTCTTT